The TCR beta chain described here comes from a study of T-cell reconstitution after alpha-beta-depleted transplantation in children. This CDR3 spans 16 amino acids. Germline V CDR1 and CDR2: SGDLS, YYNGEE. V was clipped by 3 bases and J by 4 bases; unmatched bases: 9. Unique molecular identifiers were incorporated into the prepared TCRbeta library. Via MiXCR, TCRdb re-called the PCR reads, giving one row per CDR3 protein. Found here are approximately 400,000 distinct CDR3 sequences, about 11% of them singletons; the top ten hold 4.5% to 6%. In this sample, this clonotype turned up a few times. Sample: PBMCs from the stem cell graft donor, taken from the stem cell graft. V usage is TRBV9 and J usage is TRBJ2-1; TRBD2 matches 8 bases. The TCR comes from a human donor who donated a stem cell graft to a child with acute myeloid leukemia. CDR3 sequence reads: CASSDPRAGGYNEQFF. In DNA form, the CDR3 reads TGTGCCAGCAGCGACCCCCGGGCGGGAGGTTACAATGAGCAGTTCTTC.